This section outlines one TCR beta chain sequence together with its context. The antigen is not known. Blood CD8+ and CD4+ T cells underwent high-throughput TCR beta sequencing. Treatment-naive patients with stable or active relapsing-remitting disease served as multiple sclerosis controls. It was negative isolation that provided the CD8+ and CD4+ T cells, whereas TEMRA cells were enriched by FACS. This sample was taken from a study of CD8 T cells in Susac syndrome. Overall study results and limits: The number of individuals included in the study's TCR sequencing and HLA analysis was acknowledged as relatively small.

CDR3 size: 15 residues. V dropped 2 bases and J dropped 8 bases, with 16 bases sitting between them. Germline-derived CDR1 and CDR2 are MNHEY and SVGEGT. Reverse transcription used about 0.45 to 1 ug RNA and random hexamers. TCRdb processed the immunoSEQ multiplex PCR reads anew with MiXCR; each CDR3 protein has one entry. The data contain approximately 150,000 distinct CDR3 sequences, 93% of them singletons. The TCR comes from a human donor with multiple sclerosis. The chain uses TRBV6-2 or TRBV6-3 and TRBJ2-1; D not certain. Sequencing was performed on CD4+ T cells from PBMCs. The CDR3 DNA reads as TGTGCCAGCAGTTACCCCACTTTCGGTATACATGAGCAGTTCTTC. As protein: CASSYPTFGIHEQFF.